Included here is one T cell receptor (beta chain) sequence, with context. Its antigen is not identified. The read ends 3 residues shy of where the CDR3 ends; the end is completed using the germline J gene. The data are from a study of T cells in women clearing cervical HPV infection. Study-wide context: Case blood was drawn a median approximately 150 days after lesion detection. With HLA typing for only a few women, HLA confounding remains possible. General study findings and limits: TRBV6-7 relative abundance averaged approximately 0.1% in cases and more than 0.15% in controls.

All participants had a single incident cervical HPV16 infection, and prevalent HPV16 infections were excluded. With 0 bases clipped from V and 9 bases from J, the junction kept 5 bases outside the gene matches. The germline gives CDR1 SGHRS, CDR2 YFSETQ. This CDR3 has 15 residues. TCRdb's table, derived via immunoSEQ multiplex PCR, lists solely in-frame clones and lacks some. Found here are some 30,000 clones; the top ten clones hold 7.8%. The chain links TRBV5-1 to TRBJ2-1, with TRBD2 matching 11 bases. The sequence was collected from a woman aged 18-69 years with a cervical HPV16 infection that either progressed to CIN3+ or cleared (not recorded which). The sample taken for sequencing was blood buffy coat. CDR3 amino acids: CASSLELAGAVEQFF. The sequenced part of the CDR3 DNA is TGCGCCAGCAGCTTGGAACTAGCGGGAGCGGTTGAG.